These T cell receptor beta chains were read from a single sample in a study of cytomegalovirus exposure and HLA in healthy donors. Clones were read by immunoSEQ multiplex PCR, and TCRdb kept only the in-frame ones, dropping some. This table holds about 160,000 clones, roughly four fifths found once. The sequencing input was PBMCs. Receptors were obtained from a woman aged 45-60 years in good health and CMV-seronegative. Both conserved end residues are part of each CDR3. The D gene is left open where the match is weak. Clone size appears in some rows only: once, few, many, or a class for an expanded clone.

>TRBV21-1|-|TRBJ2-6|-
CALTGGLANVLTF
TGTGCTTTGACTGGGGGCCTCGCCAACGTCCTGACTTTC
>TRBV29-1|few|TRBJ2-3|-
CSAKGVGTDTQYF
TGCAGCGCCAAGGGAGTCGGCACAGATACGCAGTATTTT
>TRBV12-5|-|TRBJ1-1|TRBD1
CASGTGVTEAFF
TGTGCTAGTGGGACAGGGGTGACTGAAGCTTTCTTT
>TRBV7-9|-|TRBJ2-6|TRBD1
CASSRTGGSSGANVLTF
TGTGCCAGCAGCAGGACAGGGGGGAGCTCTGGGGCCAACGTCCTGACTTTC
>TRBV27|-|TRBJ2-6|-
CASSPSSGANVLTF
TGTGCCAGCAGTCCGAGCTCTGGGGCCAACGTCCTGACTTTC
>TRBV30|-|TRBJ2-3|-
CAWGRGTEDTQYF
TGTGCCTGGGGACGAGGGACTGAAGATACGCAGTATTTT
>TRBV6-5|-|TRBJ1-1|-
CASSASGMDTEAFF
TGTGCCAGCAGCGCTTCAGGGATGGACACTGAAGCTTTCTTT
>TRBV27|few|TRBJ2-3|-
CATHGALHTQYF
TGTGCCACCCACGGAGCTTTACATACGCAGTATTTT
>TRBV6-6|-|TRBJ2-7|-
CASSYSGRAYEQYF
TGTGCCAGCAGTTACTCAGGGCGGGCGTACGAGCAGTACTTC
>TRBV4-1|-|TRBJ2-1|TRBD1
CASRERQGNEQFF
TGCGCCAGCAGAGAACGACAGGGAAATGAGCAGTTCTTC
>TRBV5-1|-|TRBJ2-6|-
CASSLEAGLPGANVLTF
TGCGCCAGCAGCTTGGAGGCAGGTCTACCTGGGGCCAACGTCCTGACTTTC
>TRBV28|-|TRBJ1-5|TRBD1
CASSRTGGIQPQHF
TGTGCCAGCAGCCGGACAGGGGGCATTCAGCCCCAGCATTTT
>TRBV11-2|-|TRBJ2-1|TRBD2
CASSSGAGGYNEQFF
TGTGCCAGCAGCTCGGGAGCGGGAGGCTACAATGAGCAGTTCTTC
>TRBV19|-|TRBJ1-5|TRBD1
CASSIWDRGQPQHF
TGTGCCAGTTCTATATGGGACAGGGGTCAGCCCCAGCATTTT
>TRBV6-6|-|TRBJ2-7|TRBD2
CASGGGSYEQYF
TGTGCCAGCGGGGGGGGCTCCTACGAGCAGTACTTC
>TRBV9|-|TRBJ2-1|TRBD2
CASSVDWGAGANNEQFF
TGTGCCAGCAGCGTAGATTGGGGAGCGGGAGCCAACAATGAGCAGTTCTTC
>TRBV15|once|TRBJ2-5|TRBD1
CATTRDRDQTQYF
TGTGCCACCACACGGGACAGGGATCAGACCCAGTACTTC
>TRBV19|-|TRBJ2-5|-
CASQRGGTYTSGTQYF
TGTGCCAGTCAGAGGGGCGGGACTTACACCTCGGGGACCCAGTACTTC
>TRBV7-9|-|TRBJ2-2|TRBD2
CASVLRGGPTGELFF
TGTGCCAGTGTCCTAAGGGGAGGGCCGACCGGGGAGCTGTTTTTT
>TRBV9|-|TRBJ2-7|-
CASSVGSPYEEQYF
TGTGCCAGCAGCGTAGGTAGTCCCTACGAGGAGCAGTACTTC
>TRBV29-1|-|TRBJ1-1|TRBD1
CSGLTGEGTEAFF
TGCAGCGGACTGACAGGGGAAGGGACTGAAGCTTTCTTT
>TRBV9|-|TRBJ1-1|TRBD1
CASSAPTGFTEAFF
TGTGCCAGCAGCGCCCCGACAGGGTTCACTGAAGCTTTCTTT
>TRBV28|-|TRBJ2-7|TRBD1
CASTSGGSYEQYF
TGTGCCAGCACCTCAGGGGGATCCTACGAGCAGTACTTC
>TRBV28|-|TRBJ2-5|TRBD2
CASSLGGGWETQYF
TGTGCCAGCAGCCTTGGGGGGGGATGGGAGACCCAGTACTTC
>TRBV2|-|TRBJ1-4|-
CASRETVSNEKLFF
TGTGCCAGCAGGGAGACGGTATCTAATGAAAAACTGTTTTTT
>TRBV21-1|-|TRBJ2-7|-
CASNSEELAWRASYEQYF
TGTGCCAGCAACTCAGAGGAACTAGCGTGGCGGGCATCCTACGAGCAGTACTTC
>TRBV7-2|-|TRBJ1-1|TRBD1
CASSRGTGGDRNTEAFF
TGTGCCAGCAGCAGAGGGACAGGGGGCGATCGGAACACTGAAGCTTTCTTT
>TRBV10-3|few|TRBJ2-3|-
CAISPGGTSTDTQYF
TGTGCCATCAGTCCAGGCGGGACCAGCACAGATACGCAGTATTTT
>TRBV19|few|TRBJ1-5|-
CASSPGYQPQHF
TGTGCCAGTAGCCCAGGGTATCAGCCCCAGCATTTT
>TRBV7-3|few|TRBJ1-2|TRBD1
CASSLIRSETGGNYGYTF
TGTGCCAGCAGCTTAATACGTAGTGAGACAGGGGGAAACTATGGCTACACCTTC
>TRBV7-2|-|TRBJ1-4|-
CASSLGWREKLFF
TGTGCCAGCAGCTTGGGGTGGAGGGAAAAACTGTTTTTT
>TRBV7-6|-|TRBJ1-4|TRBD1
CASSRDRVVLFF
TGTGCCAGCAGCCGCGACAGGGTAGTTCTGTTTTTT
>TRBV2|-|TRBJ2-4|TRBD1
CASSRGTGKIQYF
TGTGCCAGCAGTCGCGGGACAGGAAAAATTCAGTACTTC
>TRBV4-3|-|TRBJ2-1|-
CASSQDLIPRSYNEQFF
TGCGCCAGCAGCCAAGATCTGATCCCTAGATCCTACAATGAGCAGTTCTTC
>TRBV10-1|few|TRBJ2-2|TRBD1
CASSENRGTGELFF
TGCGCCAGCAGTGAGAACAGGGGAACCGGGGAGCTGTTTTTT
>TRBV7-9|-|TRBJ1-4|-
CASSLLENEKLFF
TGTGCCAGCAGCTTATTAGAGAATGAAAAACTGTTTTTT
>TRBV19|once|TRBJ1-5|-
CASRPGGKSNQPQHF
TGTGCCAGTCGACCAGGAGGGAAGAGCAATCAGCCCCAGCATTTT
>TRBV6-5|few|TRBJ1-2|-
CASSNRDHGYTF
TGTGCCAGCAGCAACAGGGATCATGGCTACACCTTC
>TRBV30|-|TRBJ2-7|TRBD1
CACAGTATYEQYF
TGTGCCTGCGCCGGGACAGCCACCTACGAGCAGTACTTC
>TRBV30|-|TRBJ1-2|-
CAWEDSGIYGYTF
TGTGCCTGGGAGGACAGTGGGATCTATGGCTACACCTTC
>TRBV7-9|few|TRBJ2-5|TRBD2
CASSPRTSGGRRETQYF
TGTGCCAGCAGCCCGAGGACTAGCGGGGGGCGCCGGGAGACCCAGTACTTC
>TRBV5-1|-|TRBJ2-7|-
CASSLATGPSYEQYF
TGCGCCAGCAGCTTGGCCACAGGGCCTAGCTACGAGCAGTACTTC